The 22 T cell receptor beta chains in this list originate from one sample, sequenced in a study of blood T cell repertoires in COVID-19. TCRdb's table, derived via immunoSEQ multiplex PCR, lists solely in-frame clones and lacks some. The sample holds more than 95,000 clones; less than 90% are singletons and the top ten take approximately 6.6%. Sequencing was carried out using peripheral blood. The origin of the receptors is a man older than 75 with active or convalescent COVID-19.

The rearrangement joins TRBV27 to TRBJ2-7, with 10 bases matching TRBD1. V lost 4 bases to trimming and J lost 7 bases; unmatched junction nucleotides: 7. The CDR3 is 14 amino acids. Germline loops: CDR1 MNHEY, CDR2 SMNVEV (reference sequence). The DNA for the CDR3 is TGTGCCAGCAGTTCTTGGAGGACAGGGGGTGAGCAGTACTTC. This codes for CASSSWRTGGEQYF.

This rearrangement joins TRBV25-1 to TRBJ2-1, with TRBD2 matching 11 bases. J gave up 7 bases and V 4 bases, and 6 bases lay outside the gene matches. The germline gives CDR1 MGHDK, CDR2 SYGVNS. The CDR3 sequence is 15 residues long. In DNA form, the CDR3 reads TGTGCCAGCAGTGGTAGCGGGGGGGCTAGGAATGAGCAGTTCTTC. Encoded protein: CASSGSGGARNEQFF.

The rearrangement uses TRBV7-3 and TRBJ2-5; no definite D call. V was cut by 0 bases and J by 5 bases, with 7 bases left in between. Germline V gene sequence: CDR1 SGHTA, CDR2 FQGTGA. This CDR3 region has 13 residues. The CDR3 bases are TGTGCCAGCAGCTTAACGCAGGCGGAGACCCAGTACTTC. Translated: CASSLTQAETQYF.

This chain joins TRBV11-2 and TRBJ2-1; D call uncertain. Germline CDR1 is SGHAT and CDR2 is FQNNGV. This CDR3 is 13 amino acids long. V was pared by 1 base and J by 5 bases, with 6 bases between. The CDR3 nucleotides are TGTGCCAGCAGCTTAGGCAGGAACAATGAGCAGTTCTTC. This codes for CASSLGRNNEQFF.

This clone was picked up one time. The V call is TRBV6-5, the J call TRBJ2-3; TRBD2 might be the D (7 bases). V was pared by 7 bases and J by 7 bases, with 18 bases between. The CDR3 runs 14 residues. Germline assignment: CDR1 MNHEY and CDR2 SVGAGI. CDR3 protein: CASIDGRGQNTQYF. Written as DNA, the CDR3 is TGTGCCAGCATCGACGGGCGGGGGCAAAATACGCAGTATTTT.

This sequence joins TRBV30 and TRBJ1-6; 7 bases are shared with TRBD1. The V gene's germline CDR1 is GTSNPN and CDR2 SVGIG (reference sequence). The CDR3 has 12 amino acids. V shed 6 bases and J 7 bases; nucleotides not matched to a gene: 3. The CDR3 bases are TGTGCCTGTGACAGGGAAAATTCACCCCTCCACTTT. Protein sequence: CACDRENSPLHF. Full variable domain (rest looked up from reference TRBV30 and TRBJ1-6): SQTIHQWPATLVQPVGSPLSLECTVEGTSNPNLYWYRQAAGRGLQLLFYSVGIGQISSEVPQNLSASRPQDRQFILSSKKLLLSDSGFYLCACDRENSPLHFGNGTRLTVT.

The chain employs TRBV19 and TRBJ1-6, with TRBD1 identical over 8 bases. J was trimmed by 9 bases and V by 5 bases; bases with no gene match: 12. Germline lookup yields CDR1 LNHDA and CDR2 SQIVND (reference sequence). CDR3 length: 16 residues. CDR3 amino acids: CASSSPAGGGFSPLHF. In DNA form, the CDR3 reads TGTGCCAGTAGTTCCCCGGCAGGGGGCGGATTTTCACCCCTCCACTTT.

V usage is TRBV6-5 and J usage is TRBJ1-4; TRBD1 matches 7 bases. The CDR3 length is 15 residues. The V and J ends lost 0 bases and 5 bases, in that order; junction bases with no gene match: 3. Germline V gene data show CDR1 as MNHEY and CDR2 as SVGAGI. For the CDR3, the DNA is TGTGCCAGCAGTTACTCTGGGACAGACAATGAAAAACTGTTTTTT. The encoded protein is CASSYSGTDNEKLFF.

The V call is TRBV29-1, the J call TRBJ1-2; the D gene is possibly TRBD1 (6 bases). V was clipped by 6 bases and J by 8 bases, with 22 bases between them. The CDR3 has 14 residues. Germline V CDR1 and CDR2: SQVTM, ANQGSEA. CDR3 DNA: TGCAGCGTCGAAAGGAACAGGGAGATTGGCGGCTACACCTTC. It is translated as CSVERNREIGGYTF. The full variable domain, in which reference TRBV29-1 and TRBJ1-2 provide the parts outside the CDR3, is SAVISQKPSRDICQRGTSLTIQCQVDSQVTMMFWYRQQPGQSLTLIATANQGSEATYESGFVIDKFPISRPNLTFSTLTVSNMSPEDSSIYLCSVERNREIGGYTFGSGTRLTVV.

Here the CDR3 reads CAWSVRGTGIPYEQYF. DNA of the CDR3: TGTGCCTGGAGTGTACGGGGGACAGGGATCCCCTACGAGCAGTACTTC. V gene TRBV30 combines with J gene TRBJ2-7, with 9 bases that match TRBD1. The V gene end was trimmed by 0 bases and the J gene end by 2 bases; junction bases not matched to a gene: 8. The germline gives CDR1 GTSNPN, CDR2 SVGIG (reference sequence). This CDR3 is built from 16 residues.

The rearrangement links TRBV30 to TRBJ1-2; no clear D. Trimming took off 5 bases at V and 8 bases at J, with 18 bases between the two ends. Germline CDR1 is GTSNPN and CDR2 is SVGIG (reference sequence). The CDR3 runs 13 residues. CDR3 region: CAWALDATGGYTF. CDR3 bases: TGTGCCTGGGCCCTCGACGCTACGGGGGGCTACACCTTC.

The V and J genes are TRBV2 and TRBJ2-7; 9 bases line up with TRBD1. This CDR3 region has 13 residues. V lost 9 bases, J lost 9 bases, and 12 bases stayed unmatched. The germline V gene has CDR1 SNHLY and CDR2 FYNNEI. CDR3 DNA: TGTGCCAGTTTTTCCACAGGGGGCGCAGGGCAGTACTTC. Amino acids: CASFSTGGAGQYF. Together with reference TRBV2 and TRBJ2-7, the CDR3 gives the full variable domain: EPEVTQTPSHQVTQMGQEVILRCVPISNHLYFYWYRQILGQKVEFLVSFYNNEISEKSEIFDDQFSVERPDGSNFTLKIRSTKLEDSAMYFCASFSTGGAGQYFGPGTRLTVT.

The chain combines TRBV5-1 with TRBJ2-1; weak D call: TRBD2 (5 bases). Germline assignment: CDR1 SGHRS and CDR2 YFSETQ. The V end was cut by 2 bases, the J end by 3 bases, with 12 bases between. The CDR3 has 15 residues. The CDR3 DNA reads TGCGCCAGCAGCTTCTCAAGCGGACGCTACAATGAGCAGTTCTTC. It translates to CASSFSSGRYNEQFF. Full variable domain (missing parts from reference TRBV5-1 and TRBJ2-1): KAGVTQTPRYLIKTRGQQVTLSCSPISGHRSVSWYQQTPGQGLQFLFEYFSETQRNKGNFPGRFSGRQFSNSRSEMNVSTLELGDSALYLCASSFSSGRYNEQFFGPGTRLTVL.

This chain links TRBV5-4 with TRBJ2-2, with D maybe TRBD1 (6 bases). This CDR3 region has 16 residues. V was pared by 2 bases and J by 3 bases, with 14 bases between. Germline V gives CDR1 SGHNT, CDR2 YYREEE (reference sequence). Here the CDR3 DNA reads TGTGCCAGCAGCTTCACCCCTGGACAGTACACCGGGGAGCTGTTTTTT. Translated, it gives CASSFTPGQYTGELFF. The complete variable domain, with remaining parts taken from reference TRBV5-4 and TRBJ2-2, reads ETGVTQSPTHLIKTRGQQVTLRCSSQSGHNTVSWYQQALGQGPQFIFQYYREEENGRGNFPPRFSGLQFPNYSSELNVNALELDDSALYLCASSFTPGQYTGELFFGEGSRLTVL.

The CDR3 is CASRRGSGGRSSGNTIYF. The CDR3 DNA follows: TGCGCCAGCAGGCGGGGAAGTGGGGGGAGATCTTCTGGAAACACCATATATTTT. The rearrangement links TRBV5-1 to TRBJ1-3, with D possibly TRBD1 on 5 matching bases. The CDR3 is 18 residues long. Germline V gene lookup returns CDR1 SGHRS and CDR2 YFSETQ. Trimming removed 5 bases at V and 1 base at J, with 22 bases between.

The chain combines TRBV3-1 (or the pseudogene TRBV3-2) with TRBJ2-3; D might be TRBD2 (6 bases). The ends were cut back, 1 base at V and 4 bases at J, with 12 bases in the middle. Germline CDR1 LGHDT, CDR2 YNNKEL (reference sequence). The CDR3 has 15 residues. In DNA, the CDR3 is TGTGCCAGCAGCCAAGGTGGGACTGCGGCAGATACGCAGTATTTT. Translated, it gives CASSQGGTAADTQYF.

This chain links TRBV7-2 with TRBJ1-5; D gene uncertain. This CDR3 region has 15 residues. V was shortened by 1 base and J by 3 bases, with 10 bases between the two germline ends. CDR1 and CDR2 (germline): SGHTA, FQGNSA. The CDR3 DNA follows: TGTGCCAGCAGCTTAGGAGGGCTCTTCAATCAGCCCCAGCATTTT. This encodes CASSLGGLFNQPQHF.

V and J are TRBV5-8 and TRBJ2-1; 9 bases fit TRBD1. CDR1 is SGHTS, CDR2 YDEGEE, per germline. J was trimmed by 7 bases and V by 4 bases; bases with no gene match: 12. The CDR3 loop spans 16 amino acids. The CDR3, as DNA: TGTGCCAGCAGCCGGGGTCGGACAGGGGTTTTTAATGAGCAGTTCTTC. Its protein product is CASSRGRTGVFNEQFF.

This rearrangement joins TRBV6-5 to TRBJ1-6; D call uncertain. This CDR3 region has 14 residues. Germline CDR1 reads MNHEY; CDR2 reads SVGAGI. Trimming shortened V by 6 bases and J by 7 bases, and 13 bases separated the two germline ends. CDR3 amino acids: CASRPPRQNSPLHF. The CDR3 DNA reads TGTGCCAGCAGGCCCCCCCGACAAAATTCACCCCTCCACTTT.

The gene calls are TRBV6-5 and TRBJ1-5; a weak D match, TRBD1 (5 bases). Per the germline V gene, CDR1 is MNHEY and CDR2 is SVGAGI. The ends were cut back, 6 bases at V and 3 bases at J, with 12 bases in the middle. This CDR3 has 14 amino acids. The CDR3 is CASSVRQNNQPQHF. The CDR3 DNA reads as TGTGCCAGCAGCGTAAGACAGAACAATCAGCCCCAGCATTTT.

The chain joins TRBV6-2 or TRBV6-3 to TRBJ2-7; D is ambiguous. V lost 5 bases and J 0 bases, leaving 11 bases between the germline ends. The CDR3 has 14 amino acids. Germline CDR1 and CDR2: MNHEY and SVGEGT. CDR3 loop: CASSSDRSSYEQYF. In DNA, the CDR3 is TGTGCCAGCAGTAGTGACCGGAGCTCCTACGAGCAGTACTTC.

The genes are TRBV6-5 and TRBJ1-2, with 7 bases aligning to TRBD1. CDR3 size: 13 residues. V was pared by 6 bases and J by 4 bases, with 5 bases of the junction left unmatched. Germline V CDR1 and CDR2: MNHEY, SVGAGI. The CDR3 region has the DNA TGTGCCAGCAGCTTCGGGACAGTCTATGGCTACACCTTC. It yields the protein CASSFGTVYGYTF.